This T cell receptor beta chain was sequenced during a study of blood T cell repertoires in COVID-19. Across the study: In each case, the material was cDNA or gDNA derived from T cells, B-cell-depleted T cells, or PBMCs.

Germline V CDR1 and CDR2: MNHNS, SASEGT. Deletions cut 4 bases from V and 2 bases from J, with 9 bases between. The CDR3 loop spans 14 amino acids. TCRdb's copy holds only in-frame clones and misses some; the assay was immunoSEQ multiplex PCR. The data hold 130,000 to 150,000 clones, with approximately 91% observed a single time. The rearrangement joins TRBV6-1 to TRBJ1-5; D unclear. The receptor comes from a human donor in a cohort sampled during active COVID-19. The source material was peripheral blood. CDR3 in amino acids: CASSGASGNQPQHF. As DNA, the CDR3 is TGTGCCAGCAGTGGAGCGTCAGGCAATCAGCCCCAGCATTTT.